This T cell receptor (beta chain) emerged from a study of cytomegalovirus exposure and HLA in healthy donors (dated by TCRdb to about 2017). The study in broad terms: The 666 repertoires of the first cohort and the roughly 120 validation repertoires were produced on the same platform, according to a later analysis. The aim of the study was to test whether cataloging public T cell receptors could identify signatures of past pathogen exposure. Besides the first cohort of roughly 640 subjects, a separate validation cohort made up of over 95 different subjects was used. To predict cytomegalovirus infection status, the study brought together high-throughput TCR immunosequencing, statistical association of individual TCRs with disease status, and machine learning. The investigation overall reported the following: The classifier was reported to diagnose cytomegalovirus status with high specificity and sensitivity in both the original cohort and the validation cohort. In a later analysis, TCRs clustered in the first cohort were found to also tend to co-occur in the roughly 110 validation repertoires, with approximately 95% of cluster scores above 0. Most TCR sequences were observed very rarely across donors, whereas some public TCRs were present in many individuals. The authors suggested that the approach could potentially be generalized to other disease states and immunological phenotypes. A later analysis had no HLA typing for the validation cohort, so co-occurrence there was scored across all 120 or so repertoires. A total of 164 TCR beta chains were listed by the study as associated with cytomegalovirus. Three of the identified cytomegalovirus-associated TCR beta chains were confirmed in vitro to be specific for cytomegalovirus antigens.

Notes on this clone: It lacks a known antigen. No base qualities exist here, and no much larger clone lies one base off it.

V is clipped by 4 bases and J by 4 bases, and the sequence between their germline boundaries is 12 bases long. Spanning cysteine to phenylalanine, the CDR3 consists of 14 amino acids. Only the CDR3 DNA is retained, 42 bases long and in frame from the first base. The germline V gene specifies ENHRY as CDR1 and SYGVKD as CDR2. Library preparation employed the immunoSEQ multiplex PCR assay. As for the authors' bioinformatics: To diagnose cytomegalovirus status from the catalog of TCR beta chain sequences, a statistical classification framework was built. The clones in this table, taken by TCRdb from immuneACCESS, are in-frame only. Not every clone is retained; where verified, under half of the shortfall comes from an unresolved V gene, and the cause of the rest is unknown. V and J calls and clone size are those listed in that table; D and trimming were worked out from the DNA. The sample has roughly 68,000 clones on record, around 95% of them singletons. The biggest ten clones account for under 2.5% of the sample.

The donors were included in the validation cohort of over a hundred subjects, a group kept apart from the 666-subject first cohort. The clonotype originates from a man between 18 and 35 years old in good health and CMV-seronegative. Sample: PBMCs. The rearranged segments are TRBV10-3 and TRBJ2-3, with TRBD1 tentatively as D gene (6 bases match). The CDR3 region has the sequence CAISVNRQADTQYF. The nucleotide sequence reads TGTGCCATCAGTGTAAATCGACAGGCAGATACGCAGTATTTT.